The 20 T cell receptor beta chains below come from one sample, sequenced in a study of cytomegalovirus exposure and HLA in healthy donors. It was with 60 Vbeta and 13 Jbeta primers that the PCR ran. Assay used: immunoSEQ multiplex PCR; TCRdb lists only in-frame clones, some missing. Of almost 200,000 clones listed, 70% to 80% are singletons. Sequencing was done on a sample of PBMCs. The receptors here all came from a male donor in good health and CMV-seropositive.

The chain recombines TRBV27 with TRBJ1-1; 11 nucleotides align to TRBD1. The CDR3 runs to 16 residues. The germline V gene encodes CDR1 MNHEY and CDR2 SMNVEV (reference sequence). The V segment lost 3 bases and the J segment 5 bases; nucleotides outside the gene matches: 8. The CDR3 DNA reads as TGTGCCAGCAGTTTGGGACAGGGGGTTCGGGGGACTGAAGCTTTCTTT. It yields the protein CASSLGQGVRGTEAFF.

This sequence joins TRBV2 and TRBJ1-1; D is uncertain. CDR1 and CDR2 (germline): SNHLY, FYNNEI. This CDR3 spans 12 amino acids. Trimming cost V 1 base and J 11 bases, with 11 bases left between them. The CDR3 spells CASSEVRGEAFF. CDR3 bases: TGTGCCAGCAGTGAAGTGCGGGGTGAGGCTTTCTTT.

The chain employs TRBV28 and TRBJ2-7, with 7 bases aligning to TRBD1. CDR1 is MDHEN and CDR2 is SYDVKM in the germline V gene. The V segment lost 2 bases and the J segment 4 bases; nucleotides outside the gene matches: 5. This CDR3 has 14 residues. Here the CDR3 reads CASSLGDREYEQYF. The CDR3 DNA follows: TGTGCCAGCAGTTTAGGTGACAGGGAGTACGAGCAGTACTTC.

This chain links TRBV2 with TRBJ1-2; D gene uncertain. Trimming stripped 10 bases from V and 6 bases from J, with 18 bases between. The length of the CDR3 is 13 residues. CDR1 and CDR2 (germline): SNHLY, FYNNEI. CDR3 in amino acids: CANPPPEAHGYTF. In DNA, the CDR3 is TGTGCCAACCCACCCCCAGAGGCCCATGGCTACACCTTC.

The gene calls are TRBV7-2 and TRBJ1-2, with a possible D match to TRBD1 (6 bases). Germline loops: CDR1 SGHTA, CDR2 FQGNSA. With 7 bases removed from V and 4 bases from J, the gap between germline ends came to 22 bases. The length of the CDR3 is 16 residues. CDR3 nucleotides: TGTGCCAGCATCGGGTATAAACCAGGGGAAGCCTATGGCTACACCTTC. Protein: CASIGYKPGEAYGYTF. Combining the CDR3 with reference TRBV7-2 and TRBJ1-2 gives the whole variable domain GAGVSQSPSNKVTEKGKDVELRCDPISGHTALYWYRQSLGQGLEFLIYFQGNSAPDKSGLPSDRFSAERTGGSVSTLTIQRTQQEDSAVYLCASIGYKPGEAYGYTFGSGTRLTVV.

V gene TRBV27 combines with J gene TRBJ1-1; maybe TRBD1 (5 bases). The CDR3 sequence is 14 residues long. Germline V gene sequence: CDR1 MNHEY, CDR2 SMNVEV (reference sequence). V lost 3 bases and J lost 3, with 11 bases in between. The CDR3 nucleotides are TGTGCCAGCAGTTTTCCGGGGGGGGACACTGAAGCTTTCTTT. Residues: CASSFPGGDTEAFF.

CDR3 sequence: CASSLAETDTQYF. CDR3 nucleotides: TGTGCCAGCAGCTTGGCGGAGACAGATACGCAGTATTTT. This chain uses TRBV5-4 with TRBJ2-3; no definite D call. The germline gives CDR1 SGHNT, CDR2 YYREEE (reference sequence). This CDR3 spans 13 amino acids. Trimming took off 0 bases at V and 3 bases at J, with 5 bases between the two ends.

The CDR3 DNA is TGTGCCAGCAGTTACGACAGCTCCTACGAGCAGTACTTC. It codes for CASSYDSSYEQYF. The chain is built from TRBV6-5 and TRBJ2-7; the D gene is possibly TRBD1 (5 bases). The ends were cut back, 2 bases at V and 0 bases at J, with 5 bases in the middle. CDR3 size: 13 residues. Germline CDR1 and CDR2: MNHEY and SVGAGI.

V and J are TRBV27 and TRBJ2-1; D is ambiguous. The germline CDR1 and CDR2 sequences are MNHEY and SMNVEV (reference sequence). V lost 6 bases and J 0 bases, leaving 6 bases between the germline ends. This CDR3 has 13 residues. Here the CDR3 reads CASSPTSYNEQFF. In DNA form, the CDR3 reads TGTGCCAGCAGCCCTACCTCCTACAATGAGCAGTTCTTC.

This clone was found a few times. The chain links TRBV7-3 to TRBJ2-1; 8 bases match TRBD2. The V segment lost 4 bases and the J segment 9 bases; nucleotides outside the gene matches: 14. The CDR3 covers 16 residues. The germline gives CDR1 SGHTA, CDR2 FQGTGA. CDR3 in DNA: TGTGCCAGCAGCTCCCACGGGGGGGCGGGAGAGGGTGAGCAGTTCTTC. This sequence encodes CASSSHGGAGEGEQFF.

On this clone: Other nucleotide sequences in the sample specify the same CDR3. The chain uses TRBV4-3 and TRBJ2-3; TRBD2 aligns across 13 bases. Germline V lookup: CDR1 LGHNA, CDR2 YSLEER. V dropped 0 bases and J dropped 1; count of bases not matched to a gene: 10. CDR3 size: 20 residues. This CDR3 reads CASSQDLLLAGGPGTDTQYF. The DNA of the CDR3 is TGCGCCAGCAGCCAAGATCTTTTACTAGCGGGGGGGCCGGGCACAGATACGCAGTATTTT.

The J gene is TRBJ2-7, the V gene TRBV29-1, with D perhaps TRBD1 (7 bases). V was shortened by 6 bases and J by 7 bases, with 22 bases between the two germline ends. CDR3 length: 14 residues. Per the germline V gene, CDR1 is SQVTM and CDR2 is ANQGSEA. In nucleotides, the CDR3 is TGCAGCGTCGACTGGGGGCAGGGGGGAGCAGAGCAGTACTTC. Protein: CSVDWGQGGAEQYF.

This chain joins TRBV9 and TRBJ2-7, with 13 bases fitting TRBD2. This CDR3 is 20 amino acids long. The germline gives CDR1 SGDLS, CDR2 YYNGEE. V lost 4 bases and J lost 0; bases outside the gene matches: 16. The CDR3 here is CASSPAGLAGDYHLSYEQYF. The CDR3 nucleotides read TGTGCCAGCAGCCCTGCTGGACTAGCGGGAGATTATCACCTCTCCTACGAGCAGTACTTC.

The chain carries TRBV6-5 and TRBJ2-7, with a tentative D call TRBD2 (6 bases). The CDR3 contains 16 residues. Germline values: CDR1 MNHEY, CDR2 SVGAGI. Between the trimmed V and J ends, which lost 0 bases and 6 bases, there was a span of 18 bases. The CDR3 is CASSYSRRGRRGEQYF. The CDR3 DNA reads TGTGCCAGCAGTTACTCGAGGCGGGGTAGACGGGGCGAGCAGTACTTC.

This chain joins TRBV27 and TRBJ2-3; tentative D call: TRBD2 (6 bases). Trimming removed 3 bases at V and 4 bases at J, with 14 bases between. The CDR3 is 15 residues long. Germline loops: CDR1 MNHEY, CDR2 SMNVEV (reference sequence). As DNA, the CDR3 is TGTGCCAGCAGTTTCTGGCGGGGATGGGCAGATACGCAGTATTTT. Protein sequence: CASSFWRGWADTQYF.

J is TRBJ1-4 and V is TRBV2; no clear D gene. CDR1 is SNHLY, CDR2 FYNNEI, per germline. This CDR3 is 14 amino acids long. Trimming pared 5 bases from V and 5 bases from J, leaving 12 bases between. The CDR3 here is CASSSLGENEKLFF. The CDR3 nucleotides are TGTGCCAGCAGTTCCCTAGGAGAGAATGAAAAACTGTTTTTT.

This clone has only a few counts. V and J are TRBV7-9 and TRBJ2-2; TRBD2 matches at 8 bases. There are 16 residues in the CDR3. The V gene end was trimmed by 4 bases and the J gene end by 0 bases; junction bases not matched to a gene: 4. CDR1 and CDR2 from the germline V gene are SEHNR and FQNEAQ (reference sequence). CDR3 bases: TGTGCCAGCAGCTCACAGCGGGGGTCGAACACCGGGGAGCTGTTTTTT. It specifies CASSSQRGSNTGELFF.

This clone was counted a few times. V usage is TRBV29-1 and J usage is TRBJ2-3, with 9 bases fitting TRBD2. The germline V gene has CDR1 SQVTM and CDR2 ANQGSEA. This CDR3 region has 13 residues. Trimming at V came to 4 bases and at J to 3 bases, leaving 2 bases not matched to a gene. CDR3 nucleotides: TGCAGCGTTGTCAGCGGGGGGACAGATACGCAGTATTTT. This codes for CSVVSGGTDTQYF.

V is TRBV28 and J is TRBJ2-7; possible D gene TRBD2, 6 bases. With 7 bases removed from V and 8 bases from J, the gap between germline ends came to 18 bases. In germline, CDR1 is MDHEN, CDR2 SYDVKM. The CDR3 is 13 amino acids. The CDR3 bases are TGTGCCAGCATTATAACCGGCGGGGTCAAGCAGTACTTC. It codes for CASIITGGVKQYF. Full variable domain (outside the CDR3, taken from reference TRBV28 and TRBJ2-7): DVKVTQSSRYLVKRTGEKVFLECVQDMDHENMFWYRQDPGLGLRLIYFSYDVKMKEKGDIPEGYSVSREKKERFSLILESASTNQTSMYLCASIITGGVKQYFGPGTRLTVT.

The gene calls are TRBV19 and TRBJ1-5; no clear D. Germline V gives CDR1 LNHDA, CDR2 SQIVND (reference sequence). Trimming took off 8 bases at V and 1 base at J, with 15 bases between the two ends. The CDR3 sequence is 15 residues long. The CDR3 sequence: CASAPGVVSNQPQHF. CDR3 nucleotides: TGTGCCAGTGCTCCAGGTGTGGTAAGCAATCAGCCCCAGCATTTT. Full variable domain (remainder filled in from reference TRBV19 and TRBJ1-5): DGGITQSPKYLFRKEGQNVTLSCEQNLNHDAMYWYRQDPGQGLRLIYYSQIVNDFQKGDIAEGYSVSREKKESFPLTVTSAQKNPTAFYLCASAPGVVSNQPQHFGDGTRLSIL.